The subject of this entry is one T cell receptor (beta chain). This clonotype was recorded a few times. Its antigen remains undetermined. This sequence may be a read error, since a much larger clone differs from it by one base. This sample is drawn from a study of regulatory T cells in long-lasting Graves disease (dated by TCRdb to about 2021). About the study as a whole: Patients with newly diagnosed Graves' disease had been on antithyroid drugs for under 3 months. Persistent Graves' disease patients were compared with newly diagnosed Graves' disease patients by peripheral blood TCR sequencing and RNA sequencing. The study was registered as a clinical trial and conducted in China. A total of around 35 samples underwent TCR sequencing, from roughly 13 patients with persistent Graves' disease and 20 patients with newly diagnosed Graves' disease.

As encoded in the germline V gene, CDR1 is MDHEN while CDR2 is SYDVKM. The CDR3 measures 13 amino acids from cysteine to phenylalanine. Left in the record is the CDR3 DNA by itself, 39 bases read in frame from the first base. The V end loses 6 bases and the J end loses 5 bases, and a stretch of 13 bases separates them. The library relied on multiplex PCR. TCRdb records Illumina HiSeq 4000 as the sequencer. TCR beta libraries were built with iRepertoire HTBI primers and Arm-PCR amplification of CDR3 regions. PCR products were gel purified before sequencing. From the authors' description of their analysis: Across samples, 60 to 75 TRBV and 15 or so TRBJ segments were identified and used for gene usage analysis of CDR3 amino acid clonotypes. COPE and FqMerger were used to merge filtered high-quality paired reads into contigs. BLAST was used to align contigs to IMGT TRBV, TRBD and TRBJ reference genes, and CDR3 was defined according to IMGT. Clonotypes above 0.1% frequency were classified as highly expanded clones. Shannon entropy was used to measure repertoire diversity, and the Gini coefficient was used to measure V-J evenness. A clonotype was considered public if more than one individual shared it. TCRdb trimmed the raw reads at Q25, called clones with MiXCR and kept productive beta chains. Rows matching on CDR3 protein sequence are summarized as one entry with the most common DNA and genes. None of the V and J calls come from the authors' own analysis; TCRdb made them. This sample has about 620,000 distinct CDR3 sequences in its table, and less than 20% of those were observed once. More than 15% of the sample rests with the top ten.

Read against the paper, the sample's time point label means: newly diagnosed GD, antithyroid drugs for less than 3 months. RNA was extracted from PBMCs in TRIzol for both TCR sequencing and RNA sequencing. Graves' disease was diagnosed according to American Thyroid Association guidelines. Patients were recruited from an endocrinology department in Xi'an, China. Each patient gave roughly 8.4 milliliters of peripheral blood, collected in an EDTA anticoagulant tube. Ficoll Paque Plus density gradient separation was used to isolate PBMCs, and no further T cell sorting was done. An Agilent 2100 Bioanalyzer and agarose gel were used to check RNA quality, and a NanoDrop 2000 was used to measure RNA concentration. Overall study outcomes, separate from this receptor: Sequencing and analysis were limited to the TCR beta chain. Persistent disease showed preferential use of TRBV28, TRBJ1-2 and TRBJ2-5, whereas newly diagnosed disease favored TRBV20-1 and TRBJ2-1. As a limitation, the authors acknowledged that the small sample size may reduce accuracy. Lower TCR Shannon entropy and fewer highly expanded clones were observed in persistent Graves' disease patients than in newly diagnosed patients, which suggested clonal expansion. Patients with persistent disease shared more public clonotypes (fewer than 3,000) than newly diagnosed patients did (approximately 970). Only peripheral blood was studied, because thyroid tissue, the primary lesion, was inaccessible.

A further study also used this sample, focusing on T cells in Graves' hyperthyroidism and ophthalmopathy. The second study's authors report: Graves' hyperthyroidism was defined as stable when no progression to ophthalmopathy occurred over 18 months of follow-up. Hyperthyroidism patients were aged 18 to 65 years and newly diagnosed, with disease duration of less than 2 months. Exclusion was applied to patients with uncontrolled infections, other autoimmune diseases, pregnancy or lactation. Diagnoses relied on clinical symptoms, serum thyroxine and TRAb, thyroid ultrasound and orbital computed tomography. The TCR CDR3 was subjected to a first round of RT-PCR using the HTBI primer set and the Qiagen OneStep RT-PCR kit. Most expanded thyroid clonotypes (frequency above 0.001) were also detected in blood, a finding suggesting that blood repertoires may reflect thyroid immune responses. In cross-validation, a model built on a 13 V-J signature told ophthalmopathy apart from stable hyperthyroidism with less than 90% sensitivity and roughly 81% specificity, and in testing the same model reached 80%/75%. In validation, progression to ophthalmopathy was predicted by the model with roughly 71% sensitivity and 72.22% specificity, a median of around 5.9 months before onset. To identify TCR V-J signatures that set the groups apart, the researchers used a discovery cohort of 95 to 100 patients, made up of around 42 with Graves' ophthalmopathy and approximately 57 with stable Graves' hyperthyroidism. An independent validation cohort of fewer than 20 hyperthyroidism patients and about 15 patients who later progressed to ophthalmopathy tested prospective prediction of ophthalmopathy. The 75 to 100 discovery patients were randomly split 7:3 into training and test sets. Thyroid tissue and blood T-cell repertoires from six or seven Graves' hyperthyroidism patients were also compared in the study. After sampling, hyperthyroidism patients received methimazole starting at 30 mg daily, and ophthalmopathy patients received high-dose intravenous methylprednisolone. The libraries were constructed in a second round of multiplex PCR and then size-selected and purified. The libraries were sequenced on an Illumina HiSeq2000 using paired-end 100 bp reads. Raw data were processed with SOAPnuke, discarding reads with adapters, uncalled bases, mean Phred below 15, or no exact constant-primer or identifier match. COPE v1.2.5 was used to merge the high-quality paired reads, and each unique nucleotide sequence was defined as a clonotype. MiTCR v1.1 was used to align the clonotypes against IMGT TRBV, TRBD and TRBJ reference segments. Analysis was restricted to V-J combinations with a frequency above 0.0001, which covered roughly 99% of repertoires. A TCS score was defined as the ratio of F50 (clonal expansion) to E x V (chaos), with BLOSUM62-based TCRdist applied between CDR3 peptides within each V-J. Welch's t-statistics and random forest reduced 450 to 600 V-J features to roughly 13, which were used in a naive Bayes classifier (R e1071). Sample size was not statistically predetermined, and investigators were not blinded to group allocation. According to the paper, TCR Vbeta CDR3 sequencing was carried out on some 130 peripheral blood samples, which came from over 40 ophthalmopathy, under 85 hyperthyroidism and some 17 progressor patients.

Sequencing used peripheral blood mononuclear cells (PBMCs), obtained at new diagnosis, from a patient treated with antithyroid drugs. The TCR sequence derives from a woman aged 25 to 45 with Graves disease. Donor details come from another sample of the same person, matched by shared clones. This receptor chain uses TRBV28 and TRBJ1-1; the D gene is perhaps TRBD1, on 5 matching bases. CDR3 region: CASSQTGETEAFF. The sequenced DNA: TGTGCCAGCAGCCAGACGGGGGAAACTGAAGCTTTCTTT.